This T cell receptor (beta chain) was documented in a study of graft-versus-host responses after intestinal transplantation. Study summary: All recipients got anti-thymocyte globulin induction, then tacrolimus and steroids for approximately 3 years.

Only in-frame clones appear in the TCRdb table, and some are missing; sequencing was by immunoSEQ multiplex PCR. The sample consists of 120,000 or so clones, 93% of them appearing once. The length of the CDR3 is 16 residues. CDR1 is SNHLY, CDR2 FYNNEI, per germline. V was clipped by 3 bases and J by 0 bases, with 12 bases between them. With regard to this clone: Its antigen is unidentified.

General observations from the study: Elevated graft-versus-host to host-versus-graft clonal ratios in allografts were recorded for patients with graft-donor T cell macrochimerism.

The clonotype comes from a human donor who received an intestinal transplant. This chain joins TRBV2 and TRBJ1-3; D gene ambiguous. This specimen was unstimulated CD8+ T cells sorted from spleen or lymph node cells, taken before intestinal transplant. This CDR3 reads CASSEGSLVSGNTIYF. For the CDR3, the DNA is TGTGCCAGCAGTGAGGGGTCGCTCGTCTCTGGAAACACCATATATTTT.